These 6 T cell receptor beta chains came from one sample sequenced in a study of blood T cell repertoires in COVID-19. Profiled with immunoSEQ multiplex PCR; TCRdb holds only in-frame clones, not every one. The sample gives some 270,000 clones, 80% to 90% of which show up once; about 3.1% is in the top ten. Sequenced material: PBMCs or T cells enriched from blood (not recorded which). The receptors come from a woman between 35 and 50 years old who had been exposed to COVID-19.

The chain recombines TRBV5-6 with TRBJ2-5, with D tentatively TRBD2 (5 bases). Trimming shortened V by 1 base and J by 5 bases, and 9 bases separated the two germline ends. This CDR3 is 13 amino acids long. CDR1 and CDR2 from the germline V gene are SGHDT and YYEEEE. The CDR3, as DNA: TGTGCCAGCAGCTTGAGCGGCTGGGAGACCCAGTACTTC. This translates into CASSLSGWETQYF.

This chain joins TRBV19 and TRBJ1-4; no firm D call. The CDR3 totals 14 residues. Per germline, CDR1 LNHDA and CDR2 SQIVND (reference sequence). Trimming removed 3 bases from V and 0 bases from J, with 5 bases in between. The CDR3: CASSMRATNEKLFF. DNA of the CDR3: TGTGCCAGTAGTATGCGGGCAACTAATGAAAAACTGTTTTTT.

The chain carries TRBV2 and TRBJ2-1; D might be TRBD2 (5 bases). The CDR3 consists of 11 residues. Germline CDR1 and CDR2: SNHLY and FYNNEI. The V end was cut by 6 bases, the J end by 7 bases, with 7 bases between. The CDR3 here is CASRDWNEQFF. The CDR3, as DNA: TGTGCCAGCAGGGACTGGAATGAGCAGTTCTTC.

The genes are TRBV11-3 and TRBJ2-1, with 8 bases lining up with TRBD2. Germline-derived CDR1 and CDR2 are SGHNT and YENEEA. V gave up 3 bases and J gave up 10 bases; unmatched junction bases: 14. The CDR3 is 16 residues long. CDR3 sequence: CASSFATSGPGWEQFF. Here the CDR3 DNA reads TGTGCCAGCAGCTTCGCCACTAGCGGCCCCGGTTGGGAGCAGTTCTTC.

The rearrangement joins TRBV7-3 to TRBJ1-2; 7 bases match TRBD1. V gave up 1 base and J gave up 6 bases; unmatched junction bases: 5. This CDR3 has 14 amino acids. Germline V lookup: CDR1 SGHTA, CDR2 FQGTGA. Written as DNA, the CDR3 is TGTGCCAGCAGCTTAAGCACAGGGGACGATGGCTACACCTTC. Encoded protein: CASSLSTGDDGYTF.

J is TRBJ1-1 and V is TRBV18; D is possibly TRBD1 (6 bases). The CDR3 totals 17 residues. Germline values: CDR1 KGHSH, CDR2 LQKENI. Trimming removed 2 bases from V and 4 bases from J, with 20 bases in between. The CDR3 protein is CASSPSTGSFFGTEAFF. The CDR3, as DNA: TGTGCCAGCTCACCATCGACAGGTTCATTTTTTGGCACTGAAGCTTTCTTT.